The source of this T cell receptor beta chain is a study of tumor-infiltrating lymphocytes in localized non-small cell lung cancer. On the study more broadly: Some samples were collected after neoadjuvant chemotherapy; smokers, never-smokers and several histologies were included.

Study-wide points: Recurrence-free survival showed no association with tumor T-cell fraction.

Per germline, CDR1 SGHVS and CDR2 FQNEAQ. The CDR3 is made up of 17 amino acids. The ends lost 5 bases at V and 2 bases at J; junction bases unmatched: 12. Sequencing used immunoSEQ multiplex PCR; TCRdb keeps in-frame clones, though not all of them. Seen here are some 22,000 clones, nearly 70% observed once, and the top ten hold roughly 14%. A single count supports this clone. Antigen specificity is unknown. V gene TRBV7-8 combines with J gene TRBJ2-7; 10 bases fit TRBD1. The TCR was taken from a human donor with non-small cell lung cancer. The material sequenced was lung tumor tissue. As DNA, the CDR3 is TGTGCCAGCAGCCTGTTAGGGGCCGGGACAGGGGCCTACGAGCAGTACTTC. Translating gives CASSLLGAGTGAYEQYF.